A selection of T cell receptor beta chains follows, all from one sample in a study of shared clonotypes between healthy human individuals. This table comes from immunoSEQ multiplex PCR, and its TCRdb copy is limited to in-frame clones, with some not included. This table has about 670,000 clones, around 72% appearing once. Sequenced material: memory CD4+ T cells sorted from blood. These receptors were collected from a woman in her 30s in good health. CDR3s leave out the opening cysteine and the closing phenylalanine or tryptophan. Size values are once, few and many counts, or a class for expanded clones, and some rows have none.

CDR3	size	V
ASRLDRNYGYT	-	TRBV6-6
ASSPPSVSYEQY	-	TRBV18
ASRAARSDYEQY	-	TRBV2
AWSVWKGARQETQY	once	TRBV30
ASSPNLGETQY	-	TRBV14
ASTPGRSGPTEAF	-	TRBV5-1
ASSVGGDTEAF	-	TRBV6-1
AISGTGSDTQY	-	TRBV10-3
ASSVDGRVGASSYEQY	-	TRBV9
ASSEARLAVGELF	few	TRBV2
ATSRTPSEKLF	-	TRBV15
ASSYETGGREQF	-	TRBV6-5
SVGGTAYGYT	-	TRBV29-1
AWSVQSDTEAF	few	TRBV30
AWSPLTGRTEAF	-	TRBV30
ASSLGPGGAYEQY	-	TRBV5-1
ASSKPRQGSSYNEQF	-	TRBV7-6
ASSENYAGSNQPQH	-	TRBV2
ASSFNSGSYNEQF	-	TRBV5-1
ASSLDPGAIRTTNEKLF	few	TRBV11-2
ASSYISPSETQY	-	TRBV6-5
ASSLTSGGQETQY	many	TRBV28
AWSPSGRETQY	-	TRBV30
ASSGTEYSGNTIY	-	TRBV6-1
ASSPRLAGVEETQY	-	TRBV18
ASIRDRGSIETQY	-	TRBV6-6
ASSAGTSSYNEQF	few	TRBV7-7
ASSFSSDTQY	-	TRBV11-3
ASSQVSGAFSTDTQY	-	TRBV4-1
AWVTGLPVSEQF	-	TRBV30
ASSLVHRSDTQY	-	TRBV11-3
ASSPARRSLTHEQY	-	TRBV7-2
ASSVEGPYEQY	-	TRBV28
ASSPRPRGTSTDTQY	-	TRBV5-1
ASSPFEGEAF	many	TRBV7-2
ASSRRDRGSYEQY	-	TRBV11-2
ASSKFSESGELF	once	TRBV25-1
SVWGTEYEQY	-	TRBV29-1
ASSMGQANYGYT	-	TRBV5-1
ASSVQRTF	once	TRBV2
ASSLVIAGTNTGELF	many	TRBV7-9
ASSEEGSSRNEQF	-	TRBV2
ASSPKASYEQY	-	TRBV19
ANNSGGPNEKLF	once	TRBV19
AWTVRYPLGEQY	-	TRBV30
ASSRTPGRASKNIQY	-	TRBV5-1